This passage covers 7 T cell receptor beta chains from one sample sequenced in a study of long-term antiretroviral therapy in people with HIV. Assay version v3.0 of immunoSEQ was used, and it was run at survey level. Clones were sequenced by immunoSEQ multiplex PCR, and TCRdb holds only the in-frame ones, with some missing. Of tens of thousands of clones detected, 95% appear once; the ten largest clones hold approximately 2.8%. Sequences were derived from unsorted PBMCs, sampled 5.3 years after starting antiretroviral therapy. The source of these receptors is a man aged 50 to 59 with HIV.

J is TRBJ2-7 and V is TRBV18, with D hard to call. In germline, CDR1 is KGHSH, CDR2 LQKENI. This CDR3 spans 16 amino acids. Trimming pared 0 bases from V and 3 bases from J, leaving 15 bases between. CDR3 DNA sequence: TGTGCCAGCTCACCACCGTCCGTAGGGAATCGCTACGAGCAGTACTTC. It encodes CASSPPSVGNRYEQYF.

The rearrangement uses TRBV27 and TRBJ1-6; unclear D gene. Deletions cut 2 bases from V and 4 bases from J, with 6 bases between. CDR3 length: 14 residues. CDR1 and CDR2 (germline): MNHEY, SMNVEV (reference sequence). The DNA of the CDR3 is TGTGCCAGCAGTTTAGGGCAGTATAATTCACCCCTCCACTTT. It yields the protein CASSLGQYNSPLHF.

This clone was recorded only once. The V and J genes are TRBV7-6 and TRBJ2-5; 10 bases match TRBD2. This CDR3 has 15 residues. Germline V gene lookup returns CDR1 SGHVS and CDR2 FNYEAQ. J was trimmed by 3 bases and V by 5 bases; bases with no gene match: 6. The CDR3 coding sequence is TGTGCCAGCAGCCGGAGCGGGGGGGCAAAAGAGACCCAGTACTTC. Its protein is CASSRSGGAKETQYF.

This chain uses TRBV5-1 with TRBJ1-1, with D unclear. Germline values: CDR1 SGHRS, CDR2 YFSETQ. Trimming cost V 3 bases and J 1 base, with 10 bases left between them. The CDR3 loop spans 14 amino acids. In DNA, the CDR3 is TGCGCCAGCAGCTCAAGGACGGCGAACACTGAAGCTTTCTTT. It is translated as CASSSRTANTEAFF. The full variable domain, with the rest looked up from reference TRBV5-1 and TRBJ1-1, is KAGVTQTPRYLIKTRGQQVTLSCSPISGHRSVSWYQQTPGQGLQFLFEYFSETQRNKGNFPGRFSGRQFSNSRSEMNVSTLELGDSALYLCASSSRTANTEAFFGQGTRLTVV.

The V gene is TRBV25-1, the J gene TRBJ1-2; 10 bases are shared with TRBD1. Germline trimming cut 3 bases from V and 8 bases from J; bases unmatched to any gene: 6. Germline CDR1 is MGHDK and CDR2 is SYGVNS. This CDR3 comprises 14 residues. The CDR3 is CASSETGGFYGYTF. The DNA for the CDR3 is TGTGCCAGCAGTGAGACAGGGGGCTTCTACGGCTACACCTTC.

This chain joins TRBV29-1 and TRBJ1-3; D may be TRBD1 (5 bases). Germline V gene lookup returns CDR1 SQVTM and CDR2 ANQGSEA. This CDR3 comprises 12 residues. Trimming pared 4 bases from V and 4 bases from J, leaving 8 bases between. CDR3 sequence (DNA): TGCAGCGTTGTAGACAGCGGAAACACCATATATTTT. Its protein product is CSVVDSGNTIYF.

This clone was picked up one time. The chain recombines TRBV6-1 with TRBJ1-2; no definite D call. Germline CDR1 reads MNHNS; CDR2 reads SASEGT. V lost 3 bases and J 5 bases, leaving 10 bases between the germline ends. CDR3 length equals 13 residues. The DNA of the CDR3 is TGTGCCAGCAGTGATAGAGGGCCGTATGGCTACACCTTC. Its translation: CASSDRGPYGYTF.